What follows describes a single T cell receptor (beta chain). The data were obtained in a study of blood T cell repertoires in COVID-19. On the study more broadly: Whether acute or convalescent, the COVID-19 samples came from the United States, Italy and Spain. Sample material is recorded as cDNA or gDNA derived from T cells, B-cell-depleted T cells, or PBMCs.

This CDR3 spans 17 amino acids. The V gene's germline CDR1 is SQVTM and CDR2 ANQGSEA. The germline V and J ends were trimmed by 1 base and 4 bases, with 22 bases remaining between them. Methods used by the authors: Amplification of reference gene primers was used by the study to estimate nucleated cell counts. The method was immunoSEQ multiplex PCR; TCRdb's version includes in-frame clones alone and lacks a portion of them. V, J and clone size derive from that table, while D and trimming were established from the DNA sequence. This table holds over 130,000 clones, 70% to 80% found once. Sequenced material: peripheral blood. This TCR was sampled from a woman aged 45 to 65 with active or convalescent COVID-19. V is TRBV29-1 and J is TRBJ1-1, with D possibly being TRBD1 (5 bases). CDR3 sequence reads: CSVEGGMGLWRGTEAFF. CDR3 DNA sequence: TGCAGCGTTGAAGGCGGCATGGGGTTATGGAGGGGCACTGAAGCTTTCTTT.